The 30 T cell receptor beta chains below were found in one sample sequenced in a study of cytomegalovirus exposure and HLA in healthy donors. Vbeta (60) and Jbeta (13) primers were used in the PCR. Clones were sequenced by immunoSEQ multiplex PCR, and TCRdb holds only the in-frame ones, with some missing. The profile shows over 150,000 clones, roughly three quarters of them singletons. Sequenced input: PBMCs. These receptors came from a woman in her forties or fifties in good health and CMV-seropositive.

This chain joins TRBV4-1 and TRBJ2-1, with D unclear. The V end lost 4 bases, the J end lost 6 bases, and 10 bases lay between the germline ends. CDR3 size: 13 residues. Germline values: CDR1 MGHRA, CDR2 YSYEKL. The CDR3 bases are TGCGCCAGCAGCCGCCTAGGTCCCAATGAGCAGTTCTTC. Translating it yields CASSRLGPNEQFF.

CDR3 protein: CSAGTDGYTF. The CDR3 DNA reads as TGCAGTGCTGGGACAGATGGCTACACCTTC. V and J are TRBV20-1 and TRBJ1-2; 7 bases fit TRBD1. V lost 5 bases to trimming and J lost 6 bases; unmatched junction nucleotides: 0. The CDR3 spans 10 residues. CDR1 DFQATT and CDR2 SNEGSKA come from the germline V gene (reference sequence).

The chain employs TRBV4-1 and TRBJ2-5; 8 bases map to TRBD1. Germline CDR1 MGHRA, CDR2 YSYEKL. The CDR3 is 15 residues long. With V trimmed by 0 bases and J by 5 bases, 5 bases remained unmatched. In nucleotides, the CDR3 is TGCGCCAGCAGCCAAGAGTCCGGACAGGGCGAGACCCAGTACTTC. Encoded protein: CASSQESGQGETQYF.

V gene TRBV9 combines with J gene TRBJ1-5; D remains ambiguous. CDR1 and CDR2 from the germline V gene are SGDLS and YYNGEE. This CDR3 region has 13 residues. V was clipped by 0 bases and J by 6 bases, with 7 bases between them. CDR3 sequence: CASSVGERQPQHF. As DNA, the CDR3 is TGTGCCAGCAGCGTAGGGGAGCGTCAGCCCCAGCATTTT.

V usage is TRBV7-8 and J usage is TRBJ2-1; tentative D call: TRBD1 (6 bases). Germline CDR1 and CDR2: SGHVS and FQNEAQ. Trimming pared 11 bases from V and 0 bases from J, leaving 11 bases between. This CDR3 contains 13 residues. The CDR3 reads CAEGEGSYNEQFF. The CDR3 DNA reads TGTGCCGAGGGGGAAGGCTCCTACAATGAGCAGTTCTTC.

The V call is TRBV18, the J call TRBJ2-5, with 8 bases fitting TRBD1. CDR1 and CDR2 (germline): KGHSH, LQKENI. The length of the CDR3 is 14 residues. V was pared by 4 bases and J by 0 bases, with 1 base of the junction left unmatched. The CDR3 is CASSRQGNQETQYF. The CDR3 DNA sequence: TGTGCCAGCTCACGACAGGGGAACCAAGAGACCCAGTACTTC.

The chain has TRBV6-5 and TRBJ2-5; D is perhaps TRBD2 (6 bases). Germline V gives CDR1 MNHEY, CDR2 SVGAGI. There are 15 residues in the CDR3. V lost 5 bases to trimming and J lost 4 bases, with 17 bases between them. The CDR3 protein is CASSRDGSPGETQYF. The CDR3 DNA follows: TGTGCCAGCAGTCGAGACGGGAGCCCAGGAGAGACCCAGTACTTC.

CDR3 sequence reads: CASRRTGGSTEAFF. The CDR3 DNA follows: TGCGCCAGCAGACGGACAGGGGGATCCACTGAAGCTTTCTTT. V is TRBV5-1 and J is TRBJ1-1; 10 bases fit TRBD1. The CDR3 sequence is 14 residues long. Looked up from germline, CDR1 is SGHRS and CDR2 is YFSETQ. With V trimmed by 5 bases and J by 4 bases, 5 bases remained unmatched.

The chain joins TRBV19 to TRBJ1-6, with D possibly being TRBD1 (6 bases). The CDR3 is 13 amino acids. Germline V lookup: CDR1 LNHDA, CDR2 SQIVND (reference sequence). V gave up 5 bases and J gave up 9 bases, with 11 bases separating them. The CDR3 protein is CASSFQGGSPLHF. The DNA of the CDR3 is TGTGCCAGTAGTTTTCAAGGGGGTTCACCCCTCCACTTT.

This clone was counted a few times. The chain carries TRBV27 and TRBJ1-1, with 7 positions matching TRBD1. Germline V gene lookup returns CDR1 MNHEY and CDR2 SMNVEV (reference sequence). The junction had 5 bases not matched to a gene; V was cut back by 5 bases and J by 2 bases. CDR3 length: 14 residues. CDR3 sequence: CASSAWTGNTEAFF. Here the CDR3 DNA reads TGTGCCAGCAGTGCTTGGACAGGTAACACTGAAGCTTTCTTT.

This chain links TRBV9 with TRBJ1-6; the D is unclear. CDR3 length: 13 amino acids. Germline assignment: CDR1 SGDLS and CDR2 YYNGEE. V dropped 0 bases and J dropped 6 bases, with 4 bases sitting between them. The CDR3 DNA sequence: TGTGCCAGCAGCGTAGATAGTAATTCACCCCTCCACTTT. Translated, it gives CASSVDSNSPLHF.

The genes are TRBV5-6 and TRBJ1-2; no reliable D call. Trimming took 4 bases from V and 7 from J, leaving 20 bases between them. The CDR3 has 15 residues. Germline V gives CDR1 SGHDT, CDR2 YYEEEE. The CDR3 loop reads CASSPAGVLSGGYTF. In DNA form, the CDR3 reads TGTGCCAGCAGCCCCGCCGGTGTCTTGTCGGGTGGCTACACCTTC.

This CDR3 is CASSFSSGTGAYNEQFF. CDR3 DNA sequence: TGTGCCAGCAGCTTTTCCTCCGGGACAGGGGCCTACAATGAGCAGTTCTTC. The chain couples TRBV7-6 to TRBJ2-1; 10 positions match TRBD1. The junction had 7 bases not matched to a gene; V was cut back by 3 bases and J by 2 bases. Germline values: CDR1 SGHVS, CDR2 FNYEAQ. The CDR3 has 17 residues.

V and J are TRBV4-1 and TRBJ2-1; no definite D call. The V end lost 0 bases, the J end lost 7 bases, and 4 bases lay between the germline ends. CDR1 is MGHRA and CDR2 is YSYEKL in the germline V gene. CDR3 length: 12 amino acids. CDR3 DNA sequence: TGCGCCAGCAGCCAAGAGCGAAATGAGCAGTTCTTC. Translating gives CASSQERNEQFF.

The J gene is TRBJ2-4, the V gene TRBV30; no clear D. The germline V gene encodes CDR1 GTSNPN and CDR2 SVGIG (reference sequence). The ends were cut back, 2 bases at V and 1 base at J, with 9 bases in the middle. The CDR3 contains 14 residues. DNA for the CDR3: TGTGCCTGGAGTCCTCTGGGCGCCAAAAACATTCAGTACTTC. This encodes CAWSPLGAKNIQYF.

The chain links TRBV5-1 to TRBJ2-3, with TRBD2 matching 7 bases. The CDR3 sequence is 15 residues long. Germline V gives CDR1 SGHRS, CDR2 YFSETQ. With V trimmed by 2 bases and J by 5 bases, 8 bases remained unmatched. The CDR3 is CASSLGRDYGDTQYF. The DNA of the CDR3 is TGCGCCAGCAGCTTAGGCAGGGACTATGGAGATACGCAGTATTTT.

This sequence joins TRBV13 and TRBJ2-3; 7 bases match TRBD1. The CDR3 runs to 15 residues. Germline CDR1 reads PRHDT; CDR2 reads FYEKMQ (reference sequence). With V trimmed by 2 bases and J by 1 base, 3 bases remained unmatched. The CDR3 is CASSLFGQGTDTQYF. The CDR3, as DNA: TGTGCCAGCAGCTTATTCGGACAGGGCACAGATACGCAGTATTTT.

V usage is TRBV6-8 and J usage is TRBJ2-1; a weak D match, TRBD1 (7 bases). Trimming shortened V by 2 bases and J by 15 bases, and 17 bases separated the two germline ends. This CDR3 has 13 amino acids. Germline V gives CDR1 MNHGY, CDR2 SAAAGT. CDR3 DNA sequence: TGTGCCAGCAGTTACGGGGAGACAGGGAGGCTGTTCTTC. Its translation: CASSYGETGRLFF.

CDR3 sequence: CASSRLPGSGSYEQYF. The CDR3 DNA reads TGCGCCAGCAGCCGACTACCAGGATCAGGCTCCTACGAGCAGTACTTC. The chain employs TRBV4-1 and TRBJ2-7; D perhaps matches TRBD2 (5 bases). In germline, CDR1 is MGHRA, CDR2 YSYEKL. The CDR3 consists of 16 residues. Trimming cost V 4 bases and J 0 bases, with 16 bases left between them.

This sequence joins TRBV5-1 and TRBJ1-1; TRBD1 matches 8 bases. This CDR3 has 14 amino acids. J lost 6 bases, V lost 4 bases, and 8 bases had no gene match. The V gene's germline CDR1 is SGHRS and CDR2 YFSETQ. CDR3 sequence (DNA): TGCGCCAGCAGCCGACAGGGGATGAGTCCTGAAGCTTTCTTT. Amino acid sequence: CASSRQGMSPEAFF. Full variable domain (remainder filled in from reference TRBV5-1 and TRBJ1-1): KAGVTQTPRYLIKTRGQQVTLSCSPISGHRSVSWYQQTPGQGLQFLFEYFSETQRNKGNFPGRFSGRQFSNSRSEMNVSTLELGDSALYLCASSRQGMSPEAFFGQGTRLTVV.

The chain combines TRBV6-5 with TRBJ2-5; D not resolved. The end of the DNA aligns better with TRBJ2-7, so the J call may be wrong. Germline assignment: CDR1 MNHEY and CDR2 SVGAGI. The CDR3 loop spans 15 amino acids. The CDR3 protein is CASSYSPRPGYEQYF. The CDR3 nucleotides are TGTGCCAGCAGTTACTCGCCCCGGCCAGGCTACGAGCAGTACTTC.

The rearrangement links TRBV5-1 to TRBJ1-4, with 9 positions matching TRBD1. Germline CDR1 and CDR2: SGHRS and YFSETQ. V lost 1 base to trimming and J lost 8 bases; unmatched junction nucleotides: 6. The CDR3 sequence is 15 residues long. CDR3 DNA sequence: TGCGCCAGCAGCTTGTCAATGGACAGGGGAGAAAAACTGTTTTTT. This codes for CASSLSMDRGEKLFF.

In DNA form, the CDR3 reads TGTGCCAGCAGTCCACCCCCAGGGGGGTCCTACGAGCAGTACTTC. As protein: CASSPPPGGSYEQYF. The chain recombines TRBV27 with TRBJ2-7; D is possibly TRBD1 (7 bases). The CDR3 covers 15 residues. Trimming removed 5 bases at V and 1 base at J, with 15 bases between. Germline-derived CDR1 and CDR2 are MNHEY and SMNVEV (reference sequence).

The V gene is TRBV21-1, the J gene TRBJ2-5; TRBD2, the table's D call, was not compared with the DNA. TRBV21-1 is shown as a pseudogene. CDR3 size: 16 residues. This CDR3 is CASSVLAGGFFETQYF. CDR3 in DNA: TGTGCCAGCAGCGTACTAGCGGGGGGGTTTTTCGAGACCCAGTACTTC.

J is TRBJ2-1 and V is TRBV7-6; 12 bases fit TRBD2. Germline-derived CDR1 and CDR2 are SGHVS and FNYEAQ. V trimming: 1 base; J trimming: 9 bases; junction bases outside the gene matches: 10. The CDR3 sequence is 17 residues long. CDR3 sequence reads: CASSLGAKLAGGGEQFF. Written as DNA, the CDR3 is TGTGCCAGCAGCTTAGGGGCTAAGCTAGCGGGGGGGGGTGAGCAGTTCTTC.

This clone was found a few times. V and J are TRBV6-6 and TRBJ1-1; TRBD1 matches 8 bases. J lost 1 base, V lost 2 bases, and 3 bases had no gene match. CDR3 length equals 15 residues. CDR1 is MNHNY and CDR2 is SVGAGI in the germline V gene (reference sequence). This CDR3 is CASSYAGGENTEAFF. The CDR3 DNA follows: TGTGCCAGCAGTTACGCAGGGGGCGAGAACACTGAAGCTTTCTTT.

This chain links TRBV5-1 with TRBJ1-3; the D is unclear. The CDR3 runs 15 residues. Germline CDR1 reads SGHRS; CDR2 reads YFSETQ. Trimming pared 4 bases from V and 0 bases from J, leaving 11 bases between. The CDR3 loop is CASSPLRNSGNTIYF. Written as DNA, the CDR3 is TGCGCCAGCAGCCCTCTCAGGAACTCTGGAAACACCATATATTTT.

This clone came up a few times. The chain links TRBV5-4 to TRBJ2-5; the match to TRBD2 covers 10 bases. V shed 0 bases, J shed 3 bases, and the junction held 5 bases outside the gene matches. The CDR3 is made up of 16 amino acids. Germline V gene sequence: CDR1 SGHNT, CDR2 YYREEE (reference sequence). CDR3 residues: CASSLALAGAKETQYF. As DNA, the CDR3 is TGTGCCAGCAGCTTGGCGCTAGCGGGGGCTAAAGAGACCCAGTACTTC.

The chain joins TRBV2 to TRBJ2-7; D ambiguous. The CDR3 extends over 12 amino acids. V gave up 10 bases and J gave up 2 bases, with 12 bases separating them. CDR1 and CDR2 (germline): SNHLY, FYNNEI. CDR3: CAIGPGPYEQYF. The CDR3 region has the DNA TGTGCCATCGGTCCAGGCCCCTACGAGCAGTACTTC.

The chain couples TRBV4-2 to TRBJ2-7; TRBD2 agrees at 13 bases. This CDR3 is built from 19 residues. V lost 3 bases and J lost 2; bases outside the gene matches: 13. CDR1 is LGHNA, CDR2 YNFKEQ, per germline. In DNA form, the CDR3 reads TGTGCCAGCAGCCACACAACTAGCGGGGGGGGGACAGCGCCCTACGAGCAGTACTTC. Translated, it gives CASSHTTSGGGTAPYEQYF.